A selection of T cell receptor beta chains follows, all from one sample in a study of blood T cell repertoires in COVID-19. Libraries were prepared by immunoSEQ multiplex PCR; TCRdb keeps only in-frame clonotypes and omits some of them. The sample lists some 280,000 clones; around 90% were seen once. The sample taken for sequencing was peripheral blood. These TCRs come from a woman between 40 and 55 years old who had recovered from COVID-19. The CDR3 runs from the conserved cysteine through the conserved F or W. Fields, in order: CDR3 protein, D gene, J gene, V gene. D genes are given only for firm matches.

CDR3 protein: CASSQDRETQYF; D gene: -; J gene: TRBJ2-5; V gene: TRBV3-1/TRBV3-2
CDR3 protein: CASNPLGASVRTQQFF; D gene: -; J gene: TRBJ2-1; V gene: TRBV27
CDR3 protein: CAGSYSIGGGYTF; D gene: TRBD1; J gene: TRBJ1-2; V gene: TRBV6-5
CDR3 protein: CASSLDLGLASDTDTQYF; D gene: -; J gene: TRBJ2-3; V gene: TRBV11-3
CDR3 protein: CATRGFKDTEAFF; D gene: -; J gene: TRBJ1-1; V gene: TRBV15
CDR3 protein: CASSYPGAGSYEQYF; D gene: -; J gene: TRBJ2-7; V gene: TRBV28
CDR3 protein: CATSGKGMGHYEQYF; D gene: -; J gene: TRBJ2-7; V gene: TRBV24-1
CDR3 protein: CAGDSSPTSTDTQYF; D gene: -; J gene: TRBJ2-3; V gene: TRBV2
CDR3 protein: CASSFTSGMAYNEQFF; D gene: TRBD2; J gene: TRBJ2-1; V gene: TRBV7-2
CDR3 protein: CASSPGLGGLAGNEQFF; D gene: TRBD2; J gene: TRBJ2-1; V gene: TRBV5-1
CDR3 protein: CAGRDSSTDTQYF; D gene: TRBD1; J gene: TRBJ2-3; V gene: TRBV10-3
CDR3 protein: CASFWTMNTGELFF; D gene: -; J gene: TRBJ2-2; V gene: TRBV7-9
CDR3 protein: CASSLGGLAGENVRETQYF; D gene: TRBD2; J gene: TRBJ2-5; V gene: TRBV5-1
CDR3 protein: CATSRRAGEAAASYEQYF; D gene: -; J gene: TRBJ2-7; V gene: TRBV15
CDR3 protein: CASRTSSGTSGRGEQFF; D gene: TRBD2; J gene: TRBJ2-1; V gene: TRBV5-4
CDR3 protein: CASSYGTADTGELFF; D gene: TRBD1; J gene: TRBJ2-2; V gene: TRBV6-2/TRBV6-3
CDR3 protein: CASSSQGTHYGYTF; D gene: TRBD1; J gene: TRBJ1-2; V gene: TRBV7-2
CDR3 protein: CASSPGQGDPREKLFF; D gene: TRBD1; J gene: TRBJ1-4; V gene: TRBV5-4